This T cell receptor beta chain appears in the sequencing data of a study of T cells in Graves' hyperthyroidism and ophthalmopathy. Study-wide background: Peripheral blood was secured at the point of initial diagnosis, before any treatment. Findings and limits, study-wide: Ophthalmopathy onset followed model prediction by a median about six months.

Amplification yielded TCR beta CDR3 regions, with RNA transcripts as the source. The study used the HTBI primer set for a first-round RT-PCR of the TCR CDR3. Each CDR3 protein is one row after TCRdb ran MiXCR on the multiplex PCR reads. The sample lists 500,000 to 550,000 distinct CDR3 sequences; less than 20% were seen once. In its sample, this clonotype was seen many times. Its antigen is undetermined. This sequence originates from a man between 40 and 49 years old with Graves' ophthalmopathy. Sequencing was performed on blood.

CDR3 residues: CASSLALGGNSMNTEAFF. The CDR3 DNA reads as TGTGCCAGCAGTTTAGCGCTGGGGGGAAATTCTATGAACACTGAAGCTTTCTTT. The genes are TRBV12-3 or TRBV12-4 and TRBJ1-1; TRBD1 is a possible D gene (5 bases). Trimming took 0 bases from V and 0 from J, leaving 17 bases between them. This CDR3 has 18 residues.